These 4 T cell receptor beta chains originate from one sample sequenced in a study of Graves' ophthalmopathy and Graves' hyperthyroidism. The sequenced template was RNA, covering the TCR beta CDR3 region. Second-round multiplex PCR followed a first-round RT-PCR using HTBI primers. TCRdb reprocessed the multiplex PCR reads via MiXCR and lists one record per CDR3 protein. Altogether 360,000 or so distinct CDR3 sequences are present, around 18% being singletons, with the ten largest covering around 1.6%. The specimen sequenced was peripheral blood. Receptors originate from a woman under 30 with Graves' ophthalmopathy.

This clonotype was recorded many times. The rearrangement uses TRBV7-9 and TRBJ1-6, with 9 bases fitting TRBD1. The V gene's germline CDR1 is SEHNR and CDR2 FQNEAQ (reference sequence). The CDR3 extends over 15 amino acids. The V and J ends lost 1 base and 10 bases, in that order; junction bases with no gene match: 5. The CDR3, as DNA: TGTGCCAGCAGCTTAGGGACAGGGGTAGGATCACCCCTCCACTTT. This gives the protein CASSLGTGVGSPLHF.

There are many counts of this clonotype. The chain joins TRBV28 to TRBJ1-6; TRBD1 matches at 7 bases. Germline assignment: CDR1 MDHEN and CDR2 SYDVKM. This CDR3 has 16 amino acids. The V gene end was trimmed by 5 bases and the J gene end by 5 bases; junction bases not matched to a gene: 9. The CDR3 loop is CASSPRGRQDNSPLHF. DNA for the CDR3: TGTGCCAGCAGTCCGAGGGGGCGCCAGGATAATTCACCCCTCCACTTT.

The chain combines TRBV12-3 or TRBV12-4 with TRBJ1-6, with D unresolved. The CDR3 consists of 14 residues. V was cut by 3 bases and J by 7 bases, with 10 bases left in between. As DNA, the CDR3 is TGTGCCAGCAGTTTGACGCAGGTCAATTCACCCCTCCACTTT. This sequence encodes CASSLTQVNSPLHF.

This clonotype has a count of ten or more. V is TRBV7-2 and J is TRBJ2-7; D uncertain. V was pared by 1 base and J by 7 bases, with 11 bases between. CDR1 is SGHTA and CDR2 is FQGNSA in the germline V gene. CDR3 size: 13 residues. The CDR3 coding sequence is TGTGCCAGCAGCTTAGAACGTCGTAGGGAGCAGTACTTC. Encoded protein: CASSLERRREQYF. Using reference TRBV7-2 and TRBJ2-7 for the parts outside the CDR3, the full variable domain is GAGVSQSPSNKVTEKGKDVELRCDPISGHTALYWYRQSLGQGLEFLIYFQGNSAPDKSGLPSDRFSAERTGGSVSTLTIQRTQQEDSAVYLCASSLERRREQYFGPGTRLTVT.